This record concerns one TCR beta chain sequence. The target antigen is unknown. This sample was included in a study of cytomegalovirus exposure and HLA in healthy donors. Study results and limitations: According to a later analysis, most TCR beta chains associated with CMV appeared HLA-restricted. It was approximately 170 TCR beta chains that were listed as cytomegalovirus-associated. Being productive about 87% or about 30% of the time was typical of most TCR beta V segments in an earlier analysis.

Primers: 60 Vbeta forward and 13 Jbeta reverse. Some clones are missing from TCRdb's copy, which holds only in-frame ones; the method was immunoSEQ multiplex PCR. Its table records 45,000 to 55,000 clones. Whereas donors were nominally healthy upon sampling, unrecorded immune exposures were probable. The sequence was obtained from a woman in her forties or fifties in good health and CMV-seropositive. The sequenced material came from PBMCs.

The CDR3 coding sequence is TGTGCCACCAGCAGAGGGGTGCAGGGCTTGAACACTGAAGCTTTCTTT. Its translation: CATSRGVQGLNTEAFF. J is TRBJ1-1 and V is TRBV15; maybe TRBD1 (5 bases). Germline CDR1 reads LNHNV; CDR2 reads YYDKDF (reference sequence). Trimming took 1 base from V and 0 from J, leaving 12 bases between them. The CDR3 spans 16 residues. The entire variable domain, with the rest obtained from reference TRBV15 and TRBJ1-1, is as follows: DAMVIQNPRYQVTQFGKPVTLSCSQTLNHNVMYWYQQKSSQAPKLLFHYYDKDFNNEADTPDNFQSRRPNTSFCFLDIRSPGLGDTAMYLCATSRGVQGLNTEAFFGQGTRLTVV.